These T cell receptor beta chains were read from a single sample in a study of graft-versus-host responses after intestinal transplantation. Assay used: immunoSEQ multiplex PCR; TCRdb lists only in-frame clones, some missing. The data show roughly 110,000 clones, with approximately 88% seen just once and around 0.76% held by the top ten. No antigen is known for these receptors. The sequencing here drew on unstimulated CD4+ T cells sorted from spleen or lymph node cells, taken before transplant. These receptors were collected from a human donor who was the organ donor for an intestinal transplant. CDR3s include the opening cysteine and the closing phenylalanine or tryptophan.

cdr3_length: 14
j_call: TRBJ2-7
v_call: TRBV9
cdr3_aa: CASSVGDAGYEQYF

cdr3_length: 12
j_call: TRBJ1-5
v_call: TRBV19
cdr3_aa: CASRDRYQPQHF

cdr3_length: 15
j_call: TRBJ1-6
v_call: TRBV28
cdr3_aa: CASSVRDRDNSPLHF

cdr3_length: 12
j_call: TRBJ1-1
v_call: TRBV11-3
cdr3_aa: CASRGRGTEAFF

cdr3_length: 18
j_call: TRBJ2-2
v_call: TRBV5-1
cdr3_aa: CASSLAMTGRRVFRELFF

cdr3_length: 15
j_call: TRBJ2-3
v_call: TRBV6-6
cdr3_aa: CASSYSWIRTDTQYF

cdr3_length: 13
j_call: TRBJ1-5
v_call: TRBV6-1
cdr3_aa: CASSLTPGQPQHF

cdr3_length: 12
j_call: TRBJ1-1
v_call: TRBV7-2
cdr3_aa: CASSFPRTEAFF

cdr3_length: 13
j_call: TRBJ2-3
v_call: TRBV15
cdr3_aa: CATKASGVSRMYF

cdr3_length: 17
j_call: TRBJ2-1
v_call: TRBV7-3
cdr3_aa: CASSLTRLAGSYNEQFF

cdr3_length: 12
j_call: TRBJ2-3
v_call: TRBV18
cdr3_aa: CASSSLEDTQYF

cdr3_length: 17
j_call: TRBJ1-1
v_call: TRBV7-6
cdr3_aa: CASSLEYGGAKFTEAFF

cdr3_length: 14
j_call: TRBJ1-1
v_call: TRBV25-1
cdr3_aa: CASSIRDGNTEAFF

cdr3_length: 16
j_call: TRBJ2-1
v_call: TRBV14
cdr3_aa: CASSRIGTSFYNEQFF

cdr3_length: 13
j_call: TRBJ2-3
v_call: TRBV4-2
cdr3_aa: CASSQDAGDTQYF

cdr3_length: 17
j_call: TRBJ1-1
v_call: TRBV27
cdr3_aa: CASSPFGQGPLNTEAFF

cdr3_length: 17
j_call: TRBJ2-7
v_call: TRBV2
cdr3_aa: CASRTPLVTGKPYEQYF

cdr3_length: 11
j_call: TRBJ1-1
v_call: TRBV6-1
cdr3_aa: CASWERTEAFF